Sequencing of this T cell receptor (beta chain) was carried out in a study of blood T cell repertoires in COVID-19 (dated by TCRdb to the early 2020s). Study-wide context: Samples from collaborators originated in the United States, Italy and Spain and spanned both the acute and convalescent phases of COVID-19. Samples were obtained from the ongoing ImmuneRACE study (first 160 participants) and from some 1,200 subjects provided by 6 global collaborators. Where available, HLA class I and class II types were obtained from metadata supplied by the sample provider rather than from assay-based typing. The repertoires were released in a freely available public database intended as a resource for research on the immune response to SARS-CoV-2. The material from the prospective study consisted of cDNA or gDNA derived from T cells, B-cell-depleted T cells, or PBMCs. Deeply sampled blood TCRbeta repertoires from subjects exposed to, actively infected with, or recovered from COVID-19 were included in the dataset. Nearly every sample came with metadata listing a de-identified subject ID, COVID-19 status, age in years and sex. The full study reports these points: The amount of clinical and demographic metadata varied by source and participant and was provided uncurated.

The immunoSEQ Assay, a bias-controlled multiplex PCR, was used to amplify TCRbeta CDR3 regions from genomic DNA. The authors processed their data as follows. The number of nucleated cells in each sample was estimated from the amplification of reference gene primers within the assay. Sequence reads were collapsed and filtered to measure the absolute abundance of every unique TCRbeta CDR3 rearrangement. For each sample, productive Simpson clonality was calculated as the square root of Simpson's diversity index across productive rearrangements. What TCRdb holds here is the immuneACCESS table cut down to in-frame rearrangements. Part of the clones is not present; checked against another copy, under half of the missing clones reflect an unresolved V gene, and the others are unexplained. Clonal size and the V and J genes are those of that table, whereas D and trimming came from the DNA. Counted in this sample were some 270,000 clones; around 89% of them appeared once. Roughly 2.2% of the sample rests with the top ten.

At one collaborating source in Seattle, patients were enrolled during active infection and were followed longitudinally through the course of disease. The collaborating institutions used their own protocols to collect whole blood in K2EDTA tubes. For TCRbeta analysis, collaborators shipped samples as frozen whole blood, isolated PBMCs, or DNA extracted from either of those sample types. With respect to this clone: No cognate antigen has been identified for it. Per-base quality was not reported, and no clone a single base away is much larger than it.

Source material: peripheral blood. This clonotype was obtained from a woman aged 55-70 years with COVID-19, enrolled during active disease.

The bases are TGTGCCACCAGTGATTTCGACCGACAGGCACAGCATGAAAAACTGTTTTTT. It specifies CATSDFDRQAQHEKLFF. The receptor chain draws on TRBV24-1 and TRBJ1-4; the D segment could be TRBD1, given 6 matching bases. The CDR3 runs 17 residues from the cysteine to the phenylalanine. Only the CDR3 DNA stays, 51 bases, in frame from base 1. Trimming removed 1 base from V and 6 bases from J, leaving 17 bases between the germline ends. For CDR1 and CDR2, the germline V gene lists KGHDR and SFDVKD.